The rows below give T cell receptor beta chains drawn from one sample of a study of T cell repertoires in cytomegalovirus infection. Using its own MiXCR run on the reads, TCRdb lists one record per CDR3 protein. Seen here are 550,000 to 850,000 distinct CDR3 sequences, around 31% observed once, and the top ten hold 15% to 20%. No cognate antigen is known for these TCRs. Sequencing used cultured PBMCs, obtained from culture after CMV antigen stimulation. All receptors come from a human donor in good health (CMV status not recorded). Some clones in this sample may be carry-over from other donors' samples. CDR3s include the opening cysteine and the closing phenylalanine or tryptophan. A D gene is named only where the DNA matches it firmly. Not all rows give a size; the values are once, few, many and, for expanded clones, a class.

clone_size cdr3_length j_call v_call d_call cdr3_nt cdr3_aa
few 14 TRBJ1-2 TRBV15 . TGTGCCACCAGCAGAGGCCGTGGGGACTATGGCTACACCTTC CATSRGRGDYGYTF
few 14 TRBJ1-5 TRBV5-8 . TGTGCCAGCAGCCGGACCTTTAGCAATCAGCCCCAGCATTTT CASSRTFSNQPQHF
. 14 TRBJ1-1 TRBV7-9 . TGTGCCAGCAGCTTAGTACAGGGTAACGCTGAAGCTTTCTTT CASSLVQGNAEAFF
few 15 TRBJ2-7 TRBV7-9 TRBD2 TGTGCCAGCAGCCTAAGCGGGACGTGGTCCTACGAGCAGTACTTC CASSLSGTWSYEQYF
. 13 TRBJ2-1 TRBV24-1 . TGTGCCACCAGTGATGGTAGCTACAATGAGCAGTTCTTC CATSDGSYNEQFF
many 17 TRBJ2-7 TRBV7-2 TRBD1 TGTGCCAGCAGCTTAGGGCCGACCCGGACAGGGCCATTTGAGCAGTACTTC CASSLGPTRTGPFEQYF
. 17 TRBJ2-6 TRBV12-3/TRBV12-4 TRBD1 TGTGCCAGCAGTCCGGGACAGGGGGTCTCTGGGGCCAACGTCCTGACTTTC CASSPGQGVSGANVLTF
few 15 TRBJ1-5 TRBV12-3/TRBV12-4 TRBD1 TGTGCCAGCAGAACAGGGGGCTTGGGCAATCAGCCCCAGCATTTT CASRTGGLGNQPQHF
. 16 TRBJ2-1 TRBV7-2 . TGTGCCAGCAGCTCCCGGGGTTACCCCTCCTACAATGAGCAGTTCTTC CASSSRGYPSYNEQFF
. 14 TRBJ2-3 TRBV7-8 . TGTGCCAGCAGCCAACGGGGGTTGGGAGATACGCAGTATTTT CASSQRGLGDTQYF
few 15 TRBJ2-7 TRBV7-2 TRBD2 TGTGCCAGCAGCGCTAGCGGGAAACTCTCCTACGAGCAGTACTTC CASSASGKLSYEQYF
. 13 TRBJ2-7 TRBV7-3 TRBD2 TGTGCCAGCAGCGGGCGGGGGTCCTACGAGCAGTACTTC CASSGRGSYEQYF
few 18 TRBJ2-3 TRBV6-1 TRBD2 TGTGCCAGCAGTAGACTAGCGGGGGTGAGATACGGCACAGATACGCAGTATTTT CASSRLAGVRYGTDTQYF
. 15 TRBJ1-1 TRBV28 . TGTGCCAGCAGATTCTCAGTAGTCGCGAACACTGAAGCTTTCTTT CASRFSVVANTEAFF
. 13 TRBJ2-1 TRBV29-1 . TGCAGCGCCGAGGGGGACCTGCACAATGAGCAGTTCTTC CSAEGDLHNEQFF
. 16 TRBJ1-3 TRBV3-1 . TGTGCCAGCAGCCAGGGAAGACGGTACTCTGGAAACACCATATATTTT CASSQGRRYSGNTIYF
few 13 TRBJ2-1 TRBV4-1 . TGCGCCAGCAGCCATCCTGGAGGGGTTGAGCAGTTCTTC CASSHPGGVEQFF
few 14 TRBJ1-5 TRBV20-1 . TGCAGTGCTAGAGATAGCGGGGGAGATCAGCCCCAGCATTTT CSARDSGGDQPQHF
. 13 TRBJ1-5 TRBV20-1 . TGCAGTGGCATCCGGGACTATAATCAGCCCCAGCATTTT CSGIRDYNQPQHF
few 14 TRBJ1-2 TRBV12-3/TRBV12-4 TRBD1 TGTGCCAGCAGTTCACAGGGGGCACTCTATGGCTACACCTTC CASSSQGALYGYTF
few 13 TRBJ2-7 TRBV7-2 TRBD1 TGTGCCAGCAGCGCCCAACAGGGGTACGAGCAGTACTTC CASSAQQGYEQYF
. 17 TRBJ2-3 TRBV12-3/TRBV12-4 . TGTGCCAGCAGTCGCCACCGTGGAGGGGTTCCCACAGATACGCAGTATTTT CASSRHRGGVPTDTQYF
. 12 TRBJ1-2 TRBV28 . TGTGCCAGCAGCACCCCAGAATCCGGCTACACCTTC CASSTPESGYTF
many 15 TRBJ1-5 TRBV7-2 . TGTGCCAGCAGCTTAGGTGCCGGGAGCAATCAGCCCCAGCATTTT CASSLGAGSNQPQHF
few 17 TRBJ1-2 TRBV4-1 . TGTGCCAGCAGCCAAAGCCAACAAAGCCGAAGGGGGGTTGGCTACACCTTC CASSQSQQSRRGVGYTF
few 15 TRBJ2-3 TRBV27 TRBD1 TGTGCCAGCAGTCGATGGGACAGAAGCACAGATACGCAGTATTTT CASSRWDRSTDTQYF
few 18 TRBJ1-3 TRBV4-3 . TGCGCCAGCAGCCAACAACCTAATAGCCTCCCTCCTGGAAACACCATATATTTT CASSQQPNSLPPGNTIYF